This TCR beta chain was sequenced in a study of cytomegalovirus exposure and HLA in healthy donors. V lost 4 bases and J lost 5, with 24 bases in between. The CDR3 consists of 17 residues. The germline CDR1 and CDR2 sequences are SGHNT and YYREEE (reference sequence). Study-wide results and limits: Serostatus for CMV was the only available immune exposure information. The listing of 150 to 200 TCR beta chains classed them as cytomegalovirus-associated.

Primers included in the PCR were 60 Vbeta and 13 Jbeta primers. The table came from immunoSEQ multiplex PCR; TCRdb's copy has only in-frame clones and leaves some out. Among 120,000 or so clones listed, 81% were seen once. A word on this clone: Its antigen is unidentified.

Material for sequencing was PBMCs. The sequence came from a man aged 35-49 years in good health and CMV-seronegative. The chain joins TRBV5-4 to TRBJ2-5; a weak D match, TRBD2 (5 bases). The CDR3: CASSGGLGLTISETQYF. CDR3 sequence (DNA): TGTGCCAGCAGCGGCGGCCTGGGTTTGACTATATCGGAGACCCAGTACTTC.